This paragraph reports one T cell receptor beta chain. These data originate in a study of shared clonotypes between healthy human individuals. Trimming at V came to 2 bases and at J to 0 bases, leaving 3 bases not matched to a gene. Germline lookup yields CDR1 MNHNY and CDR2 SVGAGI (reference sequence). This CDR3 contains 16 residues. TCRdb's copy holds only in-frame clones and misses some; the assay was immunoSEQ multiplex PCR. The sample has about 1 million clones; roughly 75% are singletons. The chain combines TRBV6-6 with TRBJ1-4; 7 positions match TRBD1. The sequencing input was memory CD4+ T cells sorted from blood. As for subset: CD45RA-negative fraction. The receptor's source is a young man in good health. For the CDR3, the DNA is TGTGCCAGCAGTTACAGGGACAGTTCAACTAATGAAAAACTGTTTTTT. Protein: CASSYRDSSTNEKLFF.